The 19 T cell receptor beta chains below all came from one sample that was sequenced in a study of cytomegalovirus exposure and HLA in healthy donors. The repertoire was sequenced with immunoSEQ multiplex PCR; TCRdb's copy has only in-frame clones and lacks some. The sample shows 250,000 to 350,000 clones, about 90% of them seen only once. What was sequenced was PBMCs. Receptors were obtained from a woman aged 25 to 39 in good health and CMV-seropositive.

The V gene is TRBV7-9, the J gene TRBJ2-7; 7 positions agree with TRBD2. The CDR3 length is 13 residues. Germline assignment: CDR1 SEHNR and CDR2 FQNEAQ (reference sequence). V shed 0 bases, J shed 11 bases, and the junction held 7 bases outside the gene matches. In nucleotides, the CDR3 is TGTGCCAGCAGCTTAGCGCAGGCCGGGGGGAAGTACTTC. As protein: CASSLAQAGGKYF. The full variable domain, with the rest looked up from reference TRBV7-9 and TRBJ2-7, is DTGVSQNPRHKITKRGQNVTFRCDPISEHNRLYWYRQTLGQGPEFLTYFQNEAQLEKSRLLSDRFSAERPKGSFSTLEIQRTEQGDSAMYLCASSLAQAGGKYFGPGTRLTVT.

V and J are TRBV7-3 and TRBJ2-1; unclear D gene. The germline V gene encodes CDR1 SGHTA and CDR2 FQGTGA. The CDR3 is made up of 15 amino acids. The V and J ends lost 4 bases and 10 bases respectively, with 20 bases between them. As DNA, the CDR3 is TGTGCCAGCAGCTCCACTGAAGTGGGTCTCTCAGAGCAGTTCTTC. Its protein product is CASSSTEVGLSEQFF.

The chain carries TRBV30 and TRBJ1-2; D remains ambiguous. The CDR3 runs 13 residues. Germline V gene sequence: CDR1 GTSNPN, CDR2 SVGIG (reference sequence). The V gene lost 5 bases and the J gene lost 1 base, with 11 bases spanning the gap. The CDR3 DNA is TGTGCCTGGGGTAGCCTCTTTAACTATGGCTACACCTTC. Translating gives CAWGSLFNYGYTF.

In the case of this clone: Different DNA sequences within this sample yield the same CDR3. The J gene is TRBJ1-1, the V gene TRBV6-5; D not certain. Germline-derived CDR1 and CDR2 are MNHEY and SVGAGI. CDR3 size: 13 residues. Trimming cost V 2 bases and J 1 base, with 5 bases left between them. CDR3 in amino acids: CASSYPGNTEAFF. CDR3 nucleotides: TGTGCCAGCAGTTACCCCGGGAACACTGAAGCTTTCTTT.

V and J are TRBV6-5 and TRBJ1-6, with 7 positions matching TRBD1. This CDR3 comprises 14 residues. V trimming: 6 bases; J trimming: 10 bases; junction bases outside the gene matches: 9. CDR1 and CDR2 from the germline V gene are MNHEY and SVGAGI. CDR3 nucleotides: TGTGCCAGCAGCAGCAGACAGGGTTCGTCACCCCTCCACTTT. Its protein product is CASSSRQGSSPLHF.

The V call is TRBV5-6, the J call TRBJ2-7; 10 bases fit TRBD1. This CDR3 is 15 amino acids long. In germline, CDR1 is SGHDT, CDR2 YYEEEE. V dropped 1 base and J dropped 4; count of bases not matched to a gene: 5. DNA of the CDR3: TGTGCCAGCAGCTTGCTCAGGACAGGGGGGTACGAGCAGTACTTC. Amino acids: CASSLLRTGGYEQYF.

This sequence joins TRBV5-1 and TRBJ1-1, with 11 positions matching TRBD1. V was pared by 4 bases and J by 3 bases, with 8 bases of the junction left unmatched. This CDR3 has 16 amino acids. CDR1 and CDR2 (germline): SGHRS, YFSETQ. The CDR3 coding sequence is TGCGCCAGCAGCCTGGGAGGGACAGGGGGTTACACTGAAGCTTTCTTT. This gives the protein CASSLGGTGGYTEAFF.

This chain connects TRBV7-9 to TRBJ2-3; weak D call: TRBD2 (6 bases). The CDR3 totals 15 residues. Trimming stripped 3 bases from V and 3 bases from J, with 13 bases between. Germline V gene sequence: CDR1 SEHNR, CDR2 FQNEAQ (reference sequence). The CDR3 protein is CASSFRSGVTDTQYF. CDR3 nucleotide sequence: TGTGCCAGCAGCTTTAGATCGGGAGTAACAGATACGCAGTATTTT.

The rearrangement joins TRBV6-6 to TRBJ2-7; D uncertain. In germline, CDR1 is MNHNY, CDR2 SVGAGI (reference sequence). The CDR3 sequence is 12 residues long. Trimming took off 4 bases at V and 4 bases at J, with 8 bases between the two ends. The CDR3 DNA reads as TGTGCCAGCAGTTCGTTCCGGTACGAGCAGTACTTC. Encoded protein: CASSSFRYEQYF.

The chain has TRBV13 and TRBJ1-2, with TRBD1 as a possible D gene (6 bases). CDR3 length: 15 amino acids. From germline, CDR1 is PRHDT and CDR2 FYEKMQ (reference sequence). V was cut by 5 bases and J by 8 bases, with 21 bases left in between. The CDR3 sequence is CASSPRGEEGKGYTF. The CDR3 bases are TGTGCCAGCAGCCCCAGGGGAGAGGAGGGGAAAGGCTACACCTTC. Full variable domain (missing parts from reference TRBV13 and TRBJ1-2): AAGVIQSPRHLIKEKRETATLKCYPIPRHDTVYWYQQGPGQDPQFLISFYEKMQSDKGSIPDRFSAQQFSDYHSELNMSSLELGDSALYFCASSPRGEEGKGYTFGSGTRLTVV.

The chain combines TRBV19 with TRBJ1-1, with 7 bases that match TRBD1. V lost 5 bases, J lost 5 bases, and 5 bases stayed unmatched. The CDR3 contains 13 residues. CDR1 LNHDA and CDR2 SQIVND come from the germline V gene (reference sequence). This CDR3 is CASSSNRGTEAFF. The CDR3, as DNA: TGTGCCAGTAGTTCCAACAGGGGAACTGAAGCTTTCTTT.

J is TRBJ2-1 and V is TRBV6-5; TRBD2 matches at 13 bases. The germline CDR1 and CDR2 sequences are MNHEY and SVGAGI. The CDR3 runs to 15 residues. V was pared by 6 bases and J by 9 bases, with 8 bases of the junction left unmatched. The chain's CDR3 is CASRPWTSGGGEQFF. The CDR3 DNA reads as TGTGCCAGCAGACCGTGGACTAGCGGGGGTGGTGAGCAGTTCTTC.

As DNA, the CDR3 is TGCAGCGTTAGGACAGGGGGCCCAAACTATGGCTACACCTTC. As protein: CSVRTGGPNYGYTF. The chain uses TRBV29-1 and TRBJ1-2; 11 positions match TRBD1. V dropped 5 bases and J dropped 2; count of bases not matched to a gene: 4. The CDR3 is 14 amino acids. Germline values: CDR1 SQVTM, CDR2 ANQGSEA. Complete variable domain (other parts from reference TRBV29-1 and TRBJ1-2): SAVISQKPSRDICQRGTSLTIQCQVDSQVTMMFWYRQQPGQSLTLIATANQGSEATYESGFVIDKFPISRPNLTFSTLTVSNMSPEDSSIYLCSVRTGGPNYGYTFGSGTRLTVV.

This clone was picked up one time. The CDR3 is CASSLQGEKLFF. The CDR3 DNA follows: TGTGCCAGCAGTTTACAGGGAGAAAAACTGTTTTTT. The chain uses TRBV28 and TRBJ1-4, with D perhaps matching TRBD1 (5 bases). The V gene lost 2 bases and the J gene lost 8 bases, with 6 bases spanning the gap. The CDR3 spans 12 residues. CDR1 is MDHEN and CDR2 is SYDVKM in the germline V gene.

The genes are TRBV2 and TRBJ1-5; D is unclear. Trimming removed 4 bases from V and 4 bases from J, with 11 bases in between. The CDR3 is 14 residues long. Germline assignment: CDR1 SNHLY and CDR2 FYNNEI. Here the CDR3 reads CASSGGVGNQPQHF. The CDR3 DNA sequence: TGTGCCAGCAGTGGCGGGGTTGGAAATCAGCCCCAGCATTTT.

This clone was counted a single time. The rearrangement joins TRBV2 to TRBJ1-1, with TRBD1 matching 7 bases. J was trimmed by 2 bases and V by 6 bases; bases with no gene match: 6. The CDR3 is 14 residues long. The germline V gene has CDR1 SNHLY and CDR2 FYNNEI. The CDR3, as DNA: TGTGCCAGCAGCCGGGACAGCCTAAACACTGAAGCTTTCTTT. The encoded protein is CASSRDSLNTEAFF.

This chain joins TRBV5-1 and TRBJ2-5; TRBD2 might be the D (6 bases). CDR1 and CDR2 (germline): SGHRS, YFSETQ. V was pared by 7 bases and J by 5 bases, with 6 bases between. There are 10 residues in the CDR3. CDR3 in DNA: TGCGCCAGCGGGGGGGAGACCCAGTACTTC. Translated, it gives CASGGETQYF.

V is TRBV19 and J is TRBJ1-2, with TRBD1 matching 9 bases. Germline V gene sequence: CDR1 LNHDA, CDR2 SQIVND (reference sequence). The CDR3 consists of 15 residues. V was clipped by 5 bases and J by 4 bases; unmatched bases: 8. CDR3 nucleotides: TGTGCCAGTAGTCCCCAGGGACAGGGAGGCTATGGCTACACCTTC. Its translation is CASSPQGQGGYGYTF. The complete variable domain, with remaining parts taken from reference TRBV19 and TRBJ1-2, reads DGGITQSPKYLFRKEGQNVTLSCEQNLNHDAMYWYRQDPGQGLRLIYYSQIVNDFQKGDIAEGYSVSREKKESFPLTVTSAQKNPTAFYLCASSPQGQGGYGYTFGSGTRLTVV.

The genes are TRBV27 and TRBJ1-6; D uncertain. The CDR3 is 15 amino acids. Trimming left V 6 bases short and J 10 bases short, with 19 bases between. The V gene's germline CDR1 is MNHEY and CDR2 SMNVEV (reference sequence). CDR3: CASRLKPLGQSPLHF. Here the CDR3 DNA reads TGTGCCAGCAGACTTAAGCCCTTGGGTCAATCACCCCTCCACTTT.